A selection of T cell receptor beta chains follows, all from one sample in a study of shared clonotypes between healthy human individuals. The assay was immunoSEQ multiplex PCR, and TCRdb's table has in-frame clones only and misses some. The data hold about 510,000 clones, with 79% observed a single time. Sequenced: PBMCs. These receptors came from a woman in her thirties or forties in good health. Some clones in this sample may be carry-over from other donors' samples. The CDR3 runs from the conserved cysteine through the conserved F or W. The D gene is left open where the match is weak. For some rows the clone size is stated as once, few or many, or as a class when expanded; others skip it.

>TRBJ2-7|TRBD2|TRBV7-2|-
TGTGCCAGCAGCTCCAGAGCGGGAGGGCCCCACGAGCAGTACTTC
CASSSRAGGPHEQYF
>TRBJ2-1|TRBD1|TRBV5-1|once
TGCGCCAGCAGCCCCGGGACAGGGATATACAATGAGCAGTTCTTC
CASSPGTGIYNEQFF
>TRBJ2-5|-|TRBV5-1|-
TGCGCCAGCAGCGGAGTACAGGGCCAAGAGACCCAGTACTTC
CASSGVQGQETQYF
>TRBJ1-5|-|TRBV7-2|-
TGTGCCAGCAGCTTATACCTAACAGATCAGCCCCAGCATTTT
CASSLYLTDQPQHF
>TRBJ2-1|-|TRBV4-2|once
TGTGCCAGCAGCCTCGAGGGCTATCGAACTGAGCAGTTCTTC
CASSLEGYRTEQFF
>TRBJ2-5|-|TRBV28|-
TGTGCCAGCAGTTTAAACAGGTTCCAGACCCAGTACTTC
CASSLNRFQTQYF
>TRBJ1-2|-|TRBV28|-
TGTGCCAGCAGTTTTAGGAGGGGGGTAAACTATGGCTACACCTTC
CASSFRRGVNYGYTF
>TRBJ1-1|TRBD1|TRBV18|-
TGTGCCAGCTCCCAGGGGGACGTCGACACTGAAGCTTTCTTT
CASSQGDVDTEAFF
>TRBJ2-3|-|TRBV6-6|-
TGTGCCACCCGGGTCCTCACAGATACGCAGTATTTT
CATRVLTDTQYF
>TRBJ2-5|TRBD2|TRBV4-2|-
TGTGCCAGCAGCCAAGAGGGCCTAGCGGGAGGGTTCGGAGAGACCCAGTACTTC
CASSQEGLAGGFGETQYF
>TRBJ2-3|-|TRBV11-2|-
TGTGCCAGCAGCTTAGGTTACTCAGGAGATACGCAGTATTTT
CASSLGYSGDTQYF
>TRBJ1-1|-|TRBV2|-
TGTGCCAGCAGAAAGCAATTATTAACAGGGAACACTGAAGCTTTCTTT
CASRKQLLTGNTEAFF
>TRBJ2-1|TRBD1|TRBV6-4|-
TGTGCCAGCAGTGACAGTACAGGGGGCAATGAGCAGTTCTTC
CASSDSTGGNEQFF
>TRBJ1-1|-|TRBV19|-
TGTGCCACAGGGAAGGACGACACTGAAGCTTTCTTT
CATGKDDTEAFF
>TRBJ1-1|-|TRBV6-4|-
TGTGCCAGCAGAAAGGACAGACAGAACACTGAAGCTTTCTTT
CASRKDRQNTEAFF
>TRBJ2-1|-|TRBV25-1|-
TGTGCCAGCAGGGGGACATTGGGCTACAGCGATGAGCAGTTCTTC
CASRGTLGYSDEQFF
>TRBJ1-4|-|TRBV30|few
TGTGCCTGGAGTGTACGGTCCGGACTCAGTAATGAAAAACTGTTTTTT
CAWSVRSGLSNEKLFF
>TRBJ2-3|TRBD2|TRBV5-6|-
TGTGCCAGCAGCTTCCTAGCGGGAGTCGGCACAGATACGCAGTATTTT
CASSFLAGVGTDTQYF
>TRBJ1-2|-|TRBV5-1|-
TGCGCCAGCAGCTCACTCCCAGCAGAAGATGGCTACACCTTC
CASSSLPAEDGYTF
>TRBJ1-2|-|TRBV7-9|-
TGTGCCAGCACCCCCGGGACACCTTCTTCCTATGGCTACACCTTC
CASTPGTPSSYGYTF
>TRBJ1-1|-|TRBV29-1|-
TGCAGCGTTGGGCGGGAACCCAACACTGAAGCTTTCTTT
CSVGREPNTEAFF
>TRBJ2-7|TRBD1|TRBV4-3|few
TGCGCCAGCAGCGAGGGACAGGGTCGGTACGAGCAGTACTTC
CASSEGQGRYEQYF
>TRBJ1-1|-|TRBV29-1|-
TGCAGCGTTTTACGGAATCAGGACACTGAAGCTTTCTTT
CSVLRNQDTEAFF
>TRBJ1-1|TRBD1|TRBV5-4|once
TGTGCCAGCAGCCAAGAAAGTCCAGGGGGTATAAACACTGAAGCTTTCTTT
CASSQESPGGINTEAFF
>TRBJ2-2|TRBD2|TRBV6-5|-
TGTGCCAGCAGTAGCGGGGGGCCAGGGCTGTTTTTT
CASSSGGPGLFF
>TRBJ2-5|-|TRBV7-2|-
TGTGCCAGCAGCGCCGGTTGGGCGGGTGAAGAGACCCAGTACTTC
CASSAGWAGEETQYF
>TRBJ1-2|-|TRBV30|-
TGTGCCTGGGCTCGGACGGCCTATGGCTACACCTTC
CAWARTAYGYTF
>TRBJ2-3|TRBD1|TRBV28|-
TGTGCCAGCAGTTTGGGACAGGCCCCGCAGTATTTT
CASSLGQAPQYF
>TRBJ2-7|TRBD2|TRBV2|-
TGTGCCAGCAGGACTAGCGGGAGCATCGGGCCCTACGAGCAGTACTTC
CASRTSGSIGPYEQYF
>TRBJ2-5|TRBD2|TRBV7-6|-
TGTGCCAGCAGCTTAGGGTCTAGCGGGCCCCAAGAGACCCAGTACTTC
CASSLGSSGPQETQYF
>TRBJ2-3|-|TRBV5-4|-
TGTGCCAGCAGCTCAGCTTTCAGATGGGAGGAGGGAGCAGATACGCAGTATTTT
CASSSAFRWEEGADTQYF
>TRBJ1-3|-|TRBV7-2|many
TGTGCCAGCAGTGTAGGGGGTAGTGGAAACACCATATATTTT
CASSVGGSGNTIYF
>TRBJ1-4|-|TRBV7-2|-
TGTGCCAGCAGCTTCAAACAGGCAACTAATGAAAAACTGTTTTTT
CASSFKQATNEKLFF
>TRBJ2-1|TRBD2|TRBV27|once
TGTGCCAGCAGTTTGTCGGGACTAGCTAAGATTGGTGAGCAGTTCTTC
CASSLSGLAKIGEQFF
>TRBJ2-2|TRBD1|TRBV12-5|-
TGTGCTAGTGGTTTGGAGACAGGGTATATCGCCGGGGAGCTGTTTTTT
CASGLETGYIAGELFF
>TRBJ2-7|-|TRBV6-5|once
TGTGCCAGCAGTTCGACTAGTTTATACGAGCAGTACTTC
CASSSTSLYEQYF
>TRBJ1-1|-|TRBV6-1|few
TGTGCCAGCAGTGAATGGGGGGAGGGTGAAGCTTTCTTT
CASSEWGEGEAFF
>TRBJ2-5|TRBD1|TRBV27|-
TGTGCCAGCAGGGGCTCAGGGGGCGCGGAGACCCAGTACTTC
CASRGSGGAETQYF
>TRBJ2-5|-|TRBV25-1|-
TGTGCCAGCAGCCTAGGGACCCAGTACTTC
CASSLGTQYF
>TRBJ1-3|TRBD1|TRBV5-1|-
TGCGCCAGCAGCTTGGGGACAGGGCCGGTAGGAAACACCATATATTTT
CASSLGTGPVGNTIYF
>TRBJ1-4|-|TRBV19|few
TGTGCCAGTAGTATTTTCGGCAGGTCTAATGAAAAACTGTTTTTT
CASSIFGRSNEKLFF
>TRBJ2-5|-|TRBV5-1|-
TGCGCCAGCAGCTTGGGGAGGACCCAAGAGACCCAGTACTTC
CASSLGRTQETQYF
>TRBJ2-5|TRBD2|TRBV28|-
TGTGCCAGCAGTTTCCGGACTAGCGGGATTTTTGGAGGGGAGACCCAGTACTTC
CASSFRTSGIFGGETQYF
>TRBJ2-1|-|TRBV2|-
TGTGCCAGCAGCTCCTCCAGGGCCCATGAGCAGTTCTTC
CASSSSRAHEQFF
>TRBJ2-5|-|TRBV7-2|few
TGTGCCAGCAGCTCCCACGCTGGGGAACAAGAGACCCAGTACTTC
CASSSHAGEQETQYF
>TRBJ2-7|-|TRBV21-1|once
TGTGCCAGCAGCAAAGTCGGAGAGTCCTACGAGCAGTACTTC
CASSKVGESYEQYF
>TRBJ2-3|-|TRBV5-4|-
TGTGCCAGCCGTCGACAGCAGAGCACAGATACGCAGTATTTT
CASRRQQSTDTQYF
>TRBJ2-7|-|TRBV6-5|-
TGTGCCAGCAGAGTCAGGGGGACTTCATACGAGCAGTACTTC
CASRVRGTSYEQYF
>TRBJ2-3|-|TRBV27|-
TGTGCCAGCACCCCGTGGGGACAGGGAGGGCTAGCGGGAGTCTACGGCACAGATACGCAGTATTTT
CASTPWGQGGLAGVYGTDTQYF
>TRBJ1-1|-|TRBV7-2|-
TGTGCCAGCAGCTTAACGTTGGGGGGGGAAGCTTTCTTT
CASSLTLGGEAFF
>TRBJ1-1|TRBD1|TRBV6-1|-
TGTGCCAGCAGACAGGGGCGGGACACTGAAGCTTTCTTT
CASRQGRDTEAFF
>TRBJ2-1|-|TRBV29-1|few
TGCAGCGCCTACGGGAGTTTCGGTTCGAGTGAGCAGTTCTTC
CSAYGSFGSSEQFF
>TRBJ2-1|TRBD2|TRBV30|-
TGTGCCTGGACCCTCGCCGGGACTAGCGGAATGAATGAGCAGTTCTTC
CAWTLAGTSGMNEQFF